Shown below are 24 T cell receptor beta chains from a single sample sequenced in a study of long-term antiretroviral therapy in people with HIV. With survey level as its setting, the immunoSEQ assay was v3.0. The protocol was immunoSEQ multiplex PCR, while the TCRdb copy is restricted to in-frame clones and leaves out a portion. The data contain 20,000 to 30,000 clones, approximately 90% of them seen just once; the ten biggest clones take up around 4%. The source material was unsorted PBMCs, sampled 1.9 years after starting antiretroviral therapy. These TCRs come from a woman in her 30s with HIV.

This clone was detected a few times. The chain joins TRBV7-2 to TRBJ1-1; D call uncertain. The V gene's germline CDR1 is SGHTA and CDR2 FQGNSA. With 4 bases removed from V and 6 bases from J, the gap between germline ends came to 12 bases. The CDR3 consists of 13 residues. In nucleotides, the CDR3 is TGTGCCAGCAGCTCCCATAATATTGCTGAAGCTTTCTTT. This encodes CASSSHNIAEAFF.

This clone is medium-sized (0.01 to 0.1%) by share. The rearrangement uses TRBV5-6 and TRBJ1-2; D gene uncertain. Deletions cut 0 bases from V and 2 bases from J, with 8 bases between. The germline V gene has CDR1 SGHDT and CDR2 YYEEEE. This CDR3 contains 14 residues. CDR3 in amino acids: CASSLGPENYGYTF. The DNA for the CDR3 is TGTGCCAGCAGCTTGGGTCCCGAAAACTATGGCTACACCTTC. The full variable domain, its missing parts supplied by reference TRBV5-6 and TRBJ1-2, is DAGVTQSPTHLIKTRGQQVTLRCSPKSGHDTVSWYQQALGQGPQFIFQYYEEEERQRGNFPDRFSGHQFPNYSSELNVNALLLGDSALYLCASSLGPENYGYTFGSGTRLTVV.

This chain uses TRBV5-1 with TRBJ2-1; possible D gene TRBD2, 5 bases. The CDR3 contains 17 residues. Germline lookup yields CDR1 SGHRS and CDR2 YFSETQ. Trimming took off 3 bases at V and 9 bases at J, with 25 bases between the two ends. CDR3 amino acids: CASSSPLDRMDLGEQFF. The DNA for the CDR3 is TGCGCCAGCAGCTCCCCACTCGATCGAATGGACTTGGGTGAGCAGTTCTTC.

The rearrangement links TRBV11-2 to TRBJ1-2, with 9 bases matching TRBD1. The V segment lost 4 bases and the J segment 5 bases; nucleotides outside the gene matches: 8. The CDR3 loop spans 15 amino acids. Per germline, CDR1 SGHAT and CDR2 FQNNGV. CDR3 in DNA: TGTGCCAGCAGCTCAATTGGACAGGGGACGTATGGCTACACCTTC. Translation: CASSSIGQGTYGYTF.

The chain recombines TRBV5-1 with TRBJ1-3; 8 bases match TRBD1. This CDR3 has 15 amino acids. CDR1 is SGHRS, CDR2 YFSETQ, per germline. J lost 8 bases, V lost 0 bases, and 7 bases had no gene match. DNA of the CDR3: TGCGCCAGCAGCTTGGGGACAGGGCTAGGGGACACCATATATTTT. Its protein product is CASSLGTGLGDTIYF. Using reference TRBV5-1 and TRBJ1-3 for the parts outside the CDR3, the full variable domain is KAGVTQTPRYLIKTRGQQVTLSCSPISGHRSVSWYQQTPGQGLQFLFEYFSETQRNKGNFPGRFSGRQFSNSRSEMNVSTLELGDSALYLCASSLGTGLGDTIYFGEGSWLTVV.

The chain has TRBV10-3 and TRBJ2-2, with 10 bases identical to TRBD1. Germline trimming cut 8 bases from V and 5 bases from J; bases unmatched to any gene: 8. CDR3 length: 15 residues. In germline, CDR1 is ENHRY, CDR2 SYGVKD. CDR3 loop: CAIDRDRGQTGELFF. CDR3 DNA sequence: TGTGCCATCGACCGGGACAGGGGTCAGACCGGGGAGCTGTTTTTT.

This sequence joins TRBV5-1 and TRBJ1-2, with D hard to call. V lost 0 bases and J lost 4, with 10 bases in between. Germline CDR1 SGHRS, CDR2 YFSETQ. This CDR3 is built from 14 residues. This CDR3 reads CASSLDSGGYGYTF. CDR3 coding DNA: TGCGCCAGCAGCTTGGATTCGGGAGGCTATGGCTACACCTTC. Using reference TRBV5-1 and TRBJ1-2 for the parts outside the CDR3, the full variable domain is KAGVTQTPRYLIKTRGQQVTLSCSPISGHRSVSWYQQTPGQGLQFLFEYFSETQRNKGNFPGRFSGRQFSNSRSEMNVSTLELGDSALYLCASSLDSGGYGYTFGSGTRLTVV.

The rearrangement uses TRBV6-1 and TRBJ1-1; perhaps TRBD1 as D (5 bases). The CDR3 covers 14 residues. Germline CDR1 and CDR2: MNHNS and SASEGT. Trimming left V 6 bases short and J 1 base short, with 12 bases between. CDR3: CASSADDRNTEAFF. For the CDR3, the DNA is TGTGCCAGCAGCGCCGACGACAGGAACACTGAAGCTTTCTTT.

This chain links TRBV19 with TRBJ1-2; 11 bases align to TRBD1. The V gene's germline CDR1 is LNHDA and CDR2 SQIVND (reference sequence). This CDR3 spans 14 amino acids. The V segment lost 5 bases and the J segment 3 bases; nucleotides outside the gene matches: 2. CDR3 DNA sequence: TGTGCCAGTAGTCCGGGACAGGGGGACTATGGCTACACCTTC. This gives the protein CASSPGQGDYGYTF.

V gene TRBV10-2 combines with J gene TRBJ2-1; 7 bases map to TRBD2. V lost 3 bases, J lost 5 bases, and 10 bases stayed unmatched. The CDR3 is 16 residues long. Per germline, CDR1 WSHSY and CDR2 SAAADI. CDR3 sequence: CASSETERGSNNEQFF. The CDR3 nucleotides are TGCGCCAGCAGTGAAACTGAGCGGGGTAGCAACAATGAGCAGTTCTTC.

The chain has TRBV2 and TRBJ1-1; D is perhaps TRBD1 (6 bases). Trimming shortened V by 6 bases and J by 6 bases, and 14 bases separated the two germline ends. Germline V gene lookup returns CDR1 SNHLY and CDR2 FYNNEI. This CDR3 has 13 residues. The CDR3 DNA follows: TGTGCCAGCAGGTCCGGGGGCAACGCTGAAGCTTTCTTT. Residues: CASRSGGNAEAFF.

This clone was seen more than once but under ten times. The chain recombines TRBV18 with TRBJ1-1; D might be TRBD1 (5 bases). V lost 2 bases to trimming and J lost 4 bases, with 14 bases between them. CDR3 length: 15 amino acids. Germline CDR1 is KGHSH and CDR2 is LQKENI. The CDR3 DNA sequence: TGTGCCAGCTCACCAACCCTTCAAGGGGCCACTGAAGCTTTCTTT. Its translation: CASSPTLQGATEAFF.

This clone was seen once. The V gene is TRBV2, the J gene TRBJ1-1, with D possibly TRBD1 on 6 matching bases. The germline CDR1 and CDR2 sequences are SNHLY and FYNNEI. The CDR3 sequence is 14 residues long. V lost 3 bases to trimming and J lost 5 bases, with 13 bases between them. CDR3 region: CASSDGTLLTEAFF. CDR3 bases: TGTGCCAGCAGTGATGGGACATTGTTAACTGAAGCTTTCTTT.

V gene TRBV7-3 combines with J gene TRBJ2-1; TRBD1 or TRBD2 may be the D gene (7 bases each). Trimming left V 2 bases short and J 3 bases short, with 20 bases between. The CDR3 is 18 amino acids. Germline CDR1 and CDR2: SGHTA and FQGTGA. CDR3 residues: CASSLYGEGARGYNEQFF. In DNA, the CDR3 is TGTGCCAGCAGCTTATACGGGGAGGGGGCGCGAGGCTACAATGAGCAGTTCTTC.

V and J are TRBV29-1 and TRBJ1-2, with D possibly being TRBD1 (5 bases). The CDR3 spans 16 residues. The V and J ends lost 5 bases and 2 bases respectively, with 21 bases between them. Germline CDR1 reads SQVTM; CDR2 reads ANQGSEA. The DNA of the CDR3 is TGCAGCGTTTATGGAGTGTTGGGACGGATGAACTATGGCTACACCTTC. This sequence encodes CSVYGVLGRMNYGYTF.

The genes are TRBV19 and TRBJ2-2; D remains ambiguous. The CDR3 totals 12 residues. CDR1 and CDR2 from the germline V gene are LNHDA and SQIVND (reference sequence). V was shortened by 4 bases and J by 4 bases, with 4 bases between the two germline ends. The CDR3 DNA sequence: TGTGCCAGTAGTAAACGCACCGGGGAGCTGTTTTTT. The encoded protein is CASSKRTGELFF.

The chain links TRBV5-1 to TRBJ2-3; D is uncertain. Trimming shortened V by 4 bases and J by 2 bases, and 11 bases separated the two germline ends. Germline-derived CDR1 and CDR2 are SGHRS and YFSETQ. The CDR3 loop spans 14 amino acids. The CDR3 is CASSGSTATDTQYF. CDR3 bases: TGCGCCAGCAGCGGCTCAACCGCCACAGATACGCAGTATTTT.

The CDR3 here is CAISESRGYGYTF. The CDR3 bases are TGTGCCATCAGTGAGTCCCGGGGGTATGGCTACACCTTC. The chain carries TRBV10-3 and TRBJ1-2; D might be TRBD1 (5 bases). Germline V gene lookup returns CDR1 ENHRY and CDR2 SYGVKD. This CDR3 is built from 13 residues. V was cut by 0 bases and J by 5 bases, with 7 bases left in between.

This clone was counted only a few times. J is TRBJ2-1 and V is TRBV2; D ambiguous. This CDR3 is built from 14 residues. The ends were cut back, 4 bases at V and 0 bases at J, with 7 bases in the middle. Per the germline V gene, CDR1 is SNHLY and CDR2 is FYNNEI. CDR3 in DNA: TGTGCCAGCAGTGTCACGCTCTCCTACAATGAGCAGTTCTTC. Translated: CASSVTLSYNEQFF. The full variable domain, its missing parts supplied by reference TRBV2 and TRBJ2-1, is EPEVTQTPSHQVTQMGQEVILRCVPISNHLYFYWYRQILGQKVEFLVSFYNNEISEKSEIFDDQFSVERPDGSNFTLKIRSTKLEDSAMYFCASSVTLSYNEQFFGPGTRLTVL.

The chain couples TRBV6-6 to TRBJ2-7; either TRBD1 or TRBD2 may supply D (5 bases each). The CDR3 spans 13 residues. Germline CDR1 MNHNY, CDR2 SVGAGI (reference sequence). The V end lost 6 bases, the J end lost 1 base, and 10 bases lay between the germline ends. CDR3 in amino acids: CASRPGPSYEQYV. The CDR3 DNA sequence: TGTGCCAGCAGGCCGGGACCGTCCTACGAGCAGTACGTC.

Only a few counts were recorded for this clone. The V gene is TRBV2, the J gene TRBJ1-2; 8 positions match TRBD1. The V gene end was trimmed by 4 bases and the J gene end by 4 bases; junction bases not matched to a gene: 2. From germline, CDR1 is SNHLY and CDR2 FYNNEI. The CDR3 covers 13 residues. The CDR3 coding sequence is TGTGCCAGCAGTGGACAGGGGACCTATGGCTACACCTTC. This gives the protein CASSGQGTYGYTF.

The J gene is TRBJ1-2, the V gene TRBV5-1; 9 nucleotides align to TRBD1. V trimming: 4 bases; J trimming: 7 bases; junction bases outside the gene matches: 14. Germline V gene sequence: CDR1 SGHRS, CDR2 YFSETQ. The CDR3 length is 16 residues. CDR3 coding DNA: TGCGCCAGCAGCCAAGGCCCGGGACAGGGCGCAGGTGGCTACACCTTC. Protein: CASSQGPGQGAGGYTF.

This chain connects TRBV15 to TRBJ2-2; 8 nucleotides align to TRBD2. The junction had 2 bases not matched to a gene; V was cut back by 0 bases and J by 8 bases. The CDR3 is made up of 14 amino acids. Germline values: CDR1 LNHNV, CDR2 YYDKDF (reference sequence). CDR3 in amino acids: CATSRDAGGGELFF. The CDR3 DNA follows: TGTGCCACCAGCAGAGATGCGGGGGGAGGGGAGCTGTTTTTT. Drawing the rest from reference TRBV15 and TRBJ2-2, the complete variable domain is DAMVIQNPRYQVTQFGKPVTLSCSQTLNHNVMYWYQQKSSQAPKLLFHYYDKDFNNEADTPDNFQSRRPNTSFCFLDIRSPGLGDTAMYLCATSRDAGGGELFFGEGSRLTVL.

The chain employs TRBV12-5 and TRBJ2-1, with 7 bases fitting TRBD1. The CDR3 runs 15 residues. Germline V gene data show CDR1 as LGHNT and CDR2 as FRNRAP. Trimming cost V 2 bases and J 4 bases; bases outside gene matches: 5. This CDR3 reads CASGLRQGPYNEQFF. Here the CDR3 DNA reads TGTGCTAGTGGTTTGCGACAGGGCCCTTACAATGAGCAGTTCTTC.